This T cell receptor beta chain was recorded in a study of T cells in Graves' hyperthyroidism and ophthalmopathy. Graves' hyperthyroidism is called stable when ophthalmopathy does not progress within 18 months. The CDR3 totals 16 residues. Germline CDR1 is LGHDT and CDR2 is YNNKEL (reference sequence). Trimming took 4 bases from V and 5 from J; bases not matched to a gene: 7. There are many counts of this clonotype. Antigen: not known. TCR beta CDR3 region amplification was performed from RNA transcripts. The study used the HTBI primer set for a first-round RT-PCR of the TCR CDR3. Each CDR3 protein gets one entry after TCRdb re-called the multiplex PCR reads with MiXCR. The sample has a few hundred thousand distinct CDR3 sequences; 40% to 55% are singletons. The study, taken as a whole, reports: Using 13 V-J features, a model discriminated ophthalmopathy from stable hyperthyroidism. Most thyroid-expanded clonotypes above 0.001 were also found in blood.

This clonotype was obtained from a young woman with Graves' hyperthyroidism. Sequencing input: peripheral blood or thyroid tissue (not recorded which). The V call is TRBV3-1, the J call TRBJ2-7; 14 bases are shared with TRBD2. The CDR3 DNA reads TGTGCCAGCAGCCCGGGACTAGCGGGAGTAAGGAACGAGCAGTACTTC. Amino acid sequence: CASSPGLAGVRNEQYF.